The T cell receptor beta chain described here comes from a study of shared clonotypes between healthy human individuals. Assay used: immunoSEQ multiplex PCR; TCRdb lists only in-frame clones, some missing. The data hold millions of clones, with 85% to 95% observed a single time. The sample comprised naive CD4+ T cells sorted from blood. Sample subset: CD45RA+ positively selected. This TCR was recovered from a man aged 18 to 35 in good health.

CDR3 nucleotide sequence: TGTGCCAGCTTGGGACAGGGATTCAATGAGCAGTTCTTC. Residues: CASLGQGFNEQFF. The rearrangement joins TRBV6-1 to TRBJ2-1; the match to TRBD1 covers 9 bases. Germline V gene sequence: CDR1 MNHNS, CDR2 SASEGT. The CDR3 contains 13 residues. V was pared by 8 bases and J by 6 bases, with 5 bases of the junction left unmatched.